This T cell receptor (beta chain) was recorded in a study of blood T cell repertoires in COVID-19. Study background: Researchers got acute and convalescent COVID-19 samples from the United States, Italy and Spain. From T cells, B-cell-depleted T cells, or PBMCs came the material, which was cDNA or gDNA.

V shed 4 bases and J 6 bases; nucleotides not matched to a gene: 4. Germline V CDR1 and CDR2: SEHNR, FQNEAQ (reference sequence). The CDR3 is made up of 13 amino acids. As processed by the authors: For nucleated cells, counts were estimated from reference gene primer amplification. Data came from immunoSEQ multiplex PCR; TCRdb stores just in-frame clones and leaves some out. That table is the source of V, J and clone size, and D and trimming were worked out from the DNA. The sample holds more than 30,000 clones, about 80% seen once. The TCR comes from a woman in her seventies with acute or convalescent COVID-19. Input material: peripheral blood. The gene calls are TRBV7-9 and TRBJ2-7; 9 positions match TRBD1. The CDR3 nucleotides read TGTGCCAGCAGCTCGGGGACAGGGACCGAGCAGTACTTC. It codes for CASSSGTGTEQYF.